What follows is one T cell receptor (beta chain) and its context. Its antigen is unidentified. These data come from a study of cytomegalovirus exposure and HLA in healthy donors. Findings of the study overall: A later analysis showed HLA-associated TCR beta chains outstripping equally common others in clonal expansion. As a later analysis showed, several of the most significant clusters appeared to be linked to common viral pathogens. Being productive about 87% or about 30% of the time was typical of most TCR beta V segments in an earlier analysis. Because they were indistinguishable, some V segments, including TRBV6-2 and TRBV6-3, were excluded.

In germline, CDR1 is MNHNS, CDR2 SASEGT. The V end was cut by 2 bases, the J end by 4 bases, with 11 bases between. The CDR3 is 14 residues long. Use of 60 Vbeta and 13 Jbeta primers characterized the PCR. Profiling relied on immunoSEQ multiplex PCR, and the TCRdb table lists in-frame clones only, not all of them. Of around 150,000 clones listed, approximately 80% were seen once; the top ten hold 7% to 8.5%. The clonotype originates from a male donor in good health and CMV-seropositive. Sequenced: PBMCs. The rearrangement links TRBV6-1 to TRBJ1-1; D is undetermined. The CDR3 DNA reads as TGTGCCAGCAGTGAATCTGGGGAGAGCACTGAAGCTTTCTTT. Translated: CASSESGESTEAFF.